What follows are 9 T cell receptor beta chains derived from one specimen sequenced in a study of cytomegalovirus exposure and HLA in healthy donors. 13 Jbeta primers and 60 Vbeta primers were used for the PCR. Sequencing used immunoSEQ multiplex PCR; TCRdb keeps in-frame clones, though not all of them. The sample gives approximately 180,000 clones, 10% to 15% of which show up once; about 8% is in the top ten. Sequenced material: PBMCs. The source is a man aged 45 to 65 in good health and CMV-seropositive.

This clone was found a few times. The gene calls are TRBV19 and TRBJ2-7; TRBD1 agrees at 7 bases. The length of the CDR3 is 11 residues. Per the germline V gene, CDR1 is LNHDA and CDR2 is SQIVND (reference sequence). J gave up 10 bases and V 6 bases, and 6 bases lay outside the gene matches. CDR3 amino acids: CASSEDRDQYF. CDR3 coding DNA: TGTGCCAGTAGCGAAGACAGGGATCAGTACTTC.

V usage is TRBV5-4 and J usage is TRBJ2-2; D might be TRBD2 (6 bases). Germline loops: CDR1 SGHNT, CDR2 YYREEE (reference sequence). The CDR3 extends over 16 amino acids. V lost 2 bases and J lost 3, with 14 bases in between. The CDR3 here is CASSLQTRSDTGELFF. The CDR3 DNA reads TGTGCCAGCAGCTTACAGACTAGGAGCGACACCGGGGAGCTGTTTTTT. Using reference TRBV5-4 and TRBJ2-2 for the parts outside the CDR3, the full variable domain is ETGVTQSPTHLIKTRGQQVTLRCSSQSGHNTVSWYQQALGQGPQFIFQYYREEENGRGNFPPRFSGLQFPNYSSELNVNALELDDSALYLCASSLQTRSDTGELFFGEGSRLTVL.

This clone was found a few times. The V and J genes are TRBV6-1 and TRBJ2-7; 10 bases fit TRBD1. Germline assignment: CDR1 MNHNS and CDR2 SASEGT. V gave up 4 bases and J gave up 4 bases; unmatched junction bases: 7. The CDR3 runs to 15 residues. The CDR3 region is CASSVGDRGRYEQYV. The CDR3 coding sequence is TGTGCCAGCAGTGTTGGTGACAGGGGGCGTTACGAGCAGTACGTC.

This sequence joins TRBV10-3 and TRBJ1-5; TRBD1 agrees at 7 bases. V gave up 0 bases and J gave up 1 base; unmatched junction bases: 0. CDR3 length: 15 amino acids. Germline V gene sequence: CDR1 ENHRY, CDR2 SYGVKD. This chain's CDR3 is CAISESRGSNQPQHF. CDR3 DNA: TGTGCCATCAGTGAGTCCAGGGGGAGCAATCAGCCCCAGCATTTT.

The CDR3 reads CASSIDGTSNQPQHF. As DNA, the CDR3 is TGTGCCAGTAGTATAGATGGGACAAGCAATCAGCCCCAGCATTTT. The chain uses TRBV19 and TRBJ1-5; a weak D match, TRBD1 (6 bases). Per germline, CDR1 LNHDA and CDR2 SQIVND (reference sequence). V lost 0 bases and J 1 base, leaving 7 bases between the germline ends. The CDR3 consists of 15 residues.

The chain has TRBV29-1 and TRBJ2-1, with 8 bases fitting TRBD1. The J segment lost 7 bases and the V segment lost 4 bases, leaving 9 bases of the junction unmatched. The CDR3 covers 14 residues. Germline CDR1 and CDR2: SQVTM and ANQGSEA. For the CDR3, the DNA is TGCAGCGTTGCCCAGGGACAGGCTGCGAATGAGCAGTTCTTC. Translating gives CSVAQGQAANEQFF.

This clone was seen more than once but under ten times. The genes are TRBV5-1 and TRBJ1-1; D is unclear. This CDR3 comprises 16 residues. Germline lookup yields CDR1 SGHRS and CDR2 YFSETQ. The ends were cut back, 3 bases at V and 2 bases at J, with 17 bases in the middle. The CDR3, as DNA: TGCGCCAGCAGCTCTTACTCTGTAACCATAAACACTGAAGCTTTCTTT. Translation: CASSSYSVTINTEAFF.

J is TRBJ1-1 and V is TRBV5-1; 7 bases fit TRBD1. J lost 2 bases, V lost 4 bases, and 5 bases had no gene match. Germline CDR1 is SGHRS and CDR2 is YFSETQ. The CDR3 sequence is 14 residues long. The CDR3 bases are TGCGCCAGCAGCCCCGGGACAGCTAACACTGAAGCTTTCTTT. It codes for CASSPGTANTEAFF.

The V call is TRBV28, the J call TRBJ1-1; the match to TRBD1 covers 7 bases. CDR1 MDHEN and CDR2 SYDVKM come from the germline V gene. This CDR3 has 15 residues. V lost 5 bases, J lost 6 bases, and 12 bases stayed unmatched. CDR3 sequence (DNA): TGTGCCAGCAGTCGAACACAGGGGTTAGGCGCTGAAGCTTTCTTT. Translated: CASSRTQGLGAEAFF.